The 29 T cell receptor beta chains in this list originate from one sample, sequenced in a study of response to subunit inactivated influenza vaccine. One entry per CDR3 protein results from TCRdb running MiXCR on the RT-PCR reads. Altogether some 850,000 distinct CDR3 sequences are present, around 18% being singletons, with the ten largest covering under 13%. Source: PBMCs from blood, taken 5 days after vaccination. The receptors were sampled from a man aged 50-60 years who received an inactivated influenza vaccine.

This clonotype has just a few counts. The chain employs TRBV10-3 and TRBJ2-5, with TRBD2 matching over 7 bases. V lost 10 bases and J lost 3; bases outside the gene matches: 8. The CDR3 consists of 13 residues. CDR1 ENHRY and CDR2 SYGVKD come from the germline V gene. The CDR3 is CATSGGLEETQYF. In DNA, the CDR3 is TGTGCCACCTCCGGGGGGTTGGAAGAGACCCAGTACTTC.

The sample holds a few counts of this clonotype. The V and J genes are TRBV7-9 and TRBJ2-3, with 7 bases identical to TRBD2. Germline trimming cut 5 bases from V and 7 bases from J; bases unmatched to any gene: 15. Per germline, CDR1 SEHNR and CDR2 FQNEAQ (reference sequence). There are 16 residues in the CDR3. The DNA of the CDR3 is TGTGCCAGCAGCCCCGGCGGGCAGCGGGGTTCTCATACGCAGTATTTT. Translation: CASSPGGQRGSHTQYF.

J is TRBJ2-5 and V is TRBV5-1, with 7 bases fitting TRBD1. The CDR3 extends over 15 amino acids. Trimming removed 4 bases from V and 1 base from J; junction bases left unmatched: 7. The V gene's germline CDR1 is SGHRS and CDR2 YFSETQ. CDR3 sequence: CASSRQGPPQETQYF. In nucleotides, the CDR3 is TGCGCCAGCAGCAGACAGGGTCCTCCCCAAGAGACCCAGTACTTC.

This chain connects TRBV10-1 to TRBJ2-1; D ambiguous. V was clipped by 5 bases and J by 4 bases, with 9 bases between them. Germline CDR1 and CDR2: WNHNN and SYGVQD (reference sequence). CDR3 size: 13 residues. The CDR3 region is CASSLEMYNEQFF. The CDR3 DNA sequence: TGCGCCAGCAGTCTTGAGATGTACAATGAGCAGTTCTTC.

This clonotype was detected only a few times. The chain joins TRBV21-1 to TRBJ2-4; TRBD1, the table's D call, lacks a check against the DNA. TRBV21-1 is a documented pseudogene. This CDR3 is built from 14 residues. The CDR3 loop is CASPDRVAKNIQYF. The CDR3 DNA follows: TGTGCCAGTCCGGACAGGGTAGCCAAAAACATTCAGTACTTC.

The chain is built from TRBV9 and TRBJ2-3; 10 positions agree with TRBD2. CDR3 size: 17 residues. Germline V lookup: CDR1 SGDLS, CDR2 YYNGEE. J was trimmed by 2 bases and V by 1 base; bases with no gene match: 7. Here the CDR3 reads CASSVHPGLAYTDTQYF. In nucleotides, the CDR3 is TGTGCCAGCAGCGTACACCCGGGACTAGCGTACACAGATACGCAGTATTTT.

This clonotype was seen a handful of times. This chain connects TRBV4-3 to TRBJ1-2; no clear D gene. V lost 3 bases, J lost 6 bases, and 11 bases lay in between. The CDR3 covers 13 residues. The germline V gene encodes CDR1 LGHNA and CDR2 YSLEER. For the CDR3, the DNA is TGCGCCAGCAGCCAGACCGGGAGCGATGGCTACACCTTC. Its protein is CASSQTGSDGYTF.

The sample holds a few counts of this clonotype. V usage is TRBV20-1 and J usage is TRBJ2-7; 9 bases are shared with TRBD2. V was clipped by 6 bases and J by 3 bases; unmatched bases: 9. CDR3 length: 14 residues. Germline CDR1 is DFQATT and CDR2 is SNEGSKA (reference sequence). As DNA, the CDR3 is TGCAGTGCCCCGGCGGGAGGGACTGTCTACGAGCAGTACTTC. This codes for CSAPAGGTVYEQYF.

The rearrangement joins TRBV28 to TRBJ2-5; the match to TRBD1 covers 9 bases. Germline V gene data show CDR1 as MDHEN and CDR2 as SYDVKM. V dropped 4 bases and J dropped 5; count of bases not matched to a gene: 8. The CDR3 is 15 amino acids. CDR3 DNA: TGTGCCAGCAGTTCCTTGACAGGGGGGGTCGAGACCCAGTACTTC. The encoded protein is CASSSLTGGVETQYF. Looking up the rest from reference TRBV28 and TRBJ2-5 gives the full variable domain: DVKVTQSSRYLVKRTGEKVFLECVQDMDHENMFWYRQDPGLGLRLIYFSYDVKMKEKGDIPEGYSVSREKKERFSLILESASTNQTSMYLCASSSLTGGVETQYFGPGTRLLVL.

This clonotype was seen a handful of times. This chain links TRBV5-1 with TRBJ2-5; possible D gene TRBD2, 7 bases. The CDR3 consists of 16 residues. Trimming shortened V by 2 bases and J by 4 bases, and 18 bases separated the two germline ends. Germline CDR1 and CDR2: SGHRS and YFSETQ. CDR3 amino acids: CASSFIQGAGAETQYF. Written as DNA, the CDR3 is TGCGCCAGCAGCTTCATACAGGGTGCGGGGGCAGAGACCCAGTACTTC.

A note on this clonotype: Germline is not matched at one junction end, which may reflect a read error. V and J are TRBV29-1 and TRBJ2-1, with D possibly matching TRBD2 (6 bases). The germline V gene has CDR1 SQVTM and CDR2 ANQGSEA. CDR3 size: 13 residues. DNA for the CDR3: TGCTGCGTTGAGCGGGCCCCTTGGGGCGAGCAGTTCTTC. Amino acids: CCVERAPWGEQFF.

The V gene is TRBV20-1, the J gene TRBJ2-1, with D maybe TRBD2 (6 bases). V lost 0 bases, J lost 1 base, and 13 bases lay in between. The CDR3 has 16 amino acids. Germline CDR1 and CDR2: DFQATT and SNEGSKA (reference sequence). CDR3 sequence (DNA): TGCAGTGCTAGAGATTCGGGCGGGAAGTCCTACAATGAGCAGTTCTTC. Encoded protein: CSARDSGGKSYNEQFF.

This clonotype was recorded a few times. V usage is TRBV30 and J usage is TRBJ1-6; TRBD1 is a possible D gene (5 bases). Trimming removed 3 bases from V and 2 bases from J, with 11 bases in between. The CDR3 is made up of 15 amino acids. From germline, CDR1 is GTSNPN and CDR2 SVGIG (reference sequence). The CDR3 protein is CAWRRDETYNSPLHF. In DNA form, the CDR3 reads TGTGCCTGGAGAAGGGACGAAACCTATAATTCACCCCTCCACTTT.

This clonotype has a count of ten or more. This chain links TRBV5-1 with TRBJ1-3; 9 bases align to TRBD1. CDR1 SGHRS and CDR2 YFSETQ come from the germline V gene. The V and J ends lost 7 bases and 4 bases, in that order; junction bases with no gene match: 3. The CDR3 covers 13 residues. CDR3 protein: CASRTGDGNTIYF. The CDR3 region has the DNA TGCGCCAGCCGGACAGGGGACGGAAACACCATATATTTT.

About this clonotype: A much larger clone differs from this one at a single base, so this may be a read error. V and J are TRBV12-3 or TRBV12-4 and TRBJ2-5; TRBD1 matches at 9 bases. The CDR3 consists of 14 residues. CDR3 sequence reads: CARSSGTGRETQYF. For the CDR3, the DNA is TGTGCCAGAAGTTCCGGGACAGGGAGAGAGACCCAGTACTTC.

The rearrangement joins TRBV3-1 to TRBJ1-5; D not certain. This CDR3 is 16 amino acids long. CDR1 and CDR2 (germline): LGHDT, YNNKEL (reference sequence). The ends were cut back, 3 bases at V and 2 bases at J, with 14 bases in the middle. This CDR3 is CASSQTPESGNQPQHF. Written as DNA, the CDR3 is TGTGCCAGCAGCCAGACACCGGAGAGCGGCAATCAGCCCCAGCATTTT.

The chain is built from TRBV7-2 and TRBJ2-3, with 7 bases fitting TRBD2. V dropped 5 bases and J dropped 0; count of bases not matched to a gene: 8. The CDR3 totals 16 residues. Germline assignment: CDR1 SGHTA and CDR2 FQGNSA. DNA of the CDR3: TGTGCCAGCAGCCCACAAGCGGGGATTAGCACAGATACGCAGTATTTT. It specifies CASSPQAGISTDTQYF. Combining the CDR3 with reference TRBV7-2 and TRBJ2-3 gives the whole variable domain GAGVSQSPSNKVTEKGKDVELRCDPISGHTALYWYRQSLGQGLEFLIYFQGNSAPDKSGLPSDRFSAERTGGSVSTLTIQRTQQEDSAVYLCASSPQAGISTDTQYFGPGTRLTVL.

This clonotype showed up many times. V is TRBV7-9 and J is TRBJ2-7; D is perhaps TRBD1 (5 bases). V gave up 8 bases and J gave up 3 bases, with 8 bases separating them. The germline gives CDR1 SEHNR, CDR2 FQNEAQ (reference sequence). The CDR3 runs to 11 residues. The CDR3 region is CASQQGYEQYF. The CDR3 nucleotides are TGTGCCAGCCAGCAGGGCTACGAGCAGTACTTC.

This rearrangement joins TRBV3-1 to TRBJ2-3; 7 bases match TRBD2. The V and J ends lost 4 bases and 7 bases, in that order; junction bases with no gene match: 11. Per germline, CDR1 LGHDT and CDR2 YNNKEL (reference sequence). CDR3 length equals 15 residues. The DNA of the CDR3 is TGTGCCAGCAGCCCTGGTGAAGGCGGGGGATATACGCAGTATTTT. Residues: CASSPGEGGGYTQYF.

This clonotype was counted a few times. The chain carries TRBV6-2 or TRBV6-3 and TRBJ1-5; 11 nucleotides align to TRBD1. The CDR3 runs to 17 residues. Trimming at V came to 2 bases and at J to 2 bases, leaving 5 bases not matched to a gene. CDR1 is MNHEY, CDR2 SVGEGT, per germline. CDR3 region: CASSYIGTGGRNQPQHF. The CDR3, as DNA: TGTGCCAGCAGTTACATCGGGACAGGGGGTCGCAATCAGCCCCAGCATTTT.

This clonotype was detected a few times. V gene TRBV29-1 combines with J gene TRBJ2-5; possibly TRBD1 or TRBD2 for D (5 bases each). Germline loops: CDR1 SQVTM, CDR2 ANQGSEA. Trimming shortened V by 6 bases and J by 5 bases, and 10 bases separated the two germline ends. The CDR3 spans 11 residues. Here the CDR3 reads CSVHWGETQYF. The CDR3 nucleotides read TGCAGCGTACACTGGGGGGAGACCCAGTACTTC.

Only one count was recorded for this clonotype. CDR3 loop: CASRDRHSLQETQYF. DNA for the CDR3: TGTGCCAGCAGAGACAGACACTCGCTCCAAGAGACCCAGTACTTC. The chain has TRBV6-1 and TRBJ2-5; perhaps TRBD1 as D (5 bases). The CDR3 sequence is 15 residues long. V shed 6 bases and J shed 1 base, with 15 bases lying between them. Germline V CDR1 and CDR2: MNHNS, SASEGT.

CDR3 loop: CASSQGQGIGYEQYF. The CDR3 DNA is TGTGCCAGCAGCCAAGGCCAGGGCATCGGGTACGAGCAGTACTTC. The V call is TRBV4-2, the J call TRBJ2-7; maybe TRBD1 (5 bases). The V end lost 1 base, the J end lost 4 bases, and 14 bases lay between the germline ends. Germline V gives CDR1 LGHNA, CDR2 YNFKEQ. This CDR3 contains 15 residues.

This clonotype was observed a few times. This chain uses TRBV10-1 with TRBJ2-7, with 7 bases identical to TRBD1. Germline V gives CDR1 WNHNN, CDR2 SYGVQD (reference sequence). The CDR3 is 16 residues long. The V gene end was trimmed by 6 bases and the J gene end by 2 bases; junction bases not matched to a gene: 13. CDR3 coding DNA: TGCGCCAGCAGCTCTACCGACAGGGTCAGCGCCTACGAGCAGTACTTC. Amino acid sequence: CASSSTDRVSAYEQYF.

This clonotype was detected a few times. The V call is TRBV6-2 or TRBV6-3, the J call TRBJ2-5, with D uncertain. The CDR3 covers 14 residues. V was clipped by 0 bases and J by 9 bases, with 14 bases between them. CDR1 and CDR2 from the germline V gene are MNHEY and SVGEGT. CDR3 coding DNA: TGTGCCAGCAGTTACTCTCCAGGTTCAAAGGCCCAGTACTTC. Amino acid sequence: CASSYSPGSKAQYF.

This clonotype came up a few times. The chain couples TRBV7-3 to TRBJ1-1; D call uncertain. Germline values: CDR1 SGHTA, CDR2 FQGTGA. Trimming stripped 1 base from V and 4 bases from J, with 7 bases between. The CDR3 contains 13 residues. CDR3 nucleotide sequence: TGTGCCAGCAGCTTAATGGGCGGCACTGAAGCTTTCTTT. The encoded protein is CASSLMGGTEAFF.

As to this clonotype: A read error may explain this, as a much larger clone is one base away. As the CDR3 is not closed by the conserved phenylalanine or tryptophan, this likely results from a read error. This chain connects TRBV4-1 to TRBJ2-7, with D unresolved. The CDR3 is 14 amino acids. The germline gives CDR1 MGHRA, CDR2 YSYEKL. Trimming took 1 base from V and 6 from J, leaving 13 bases between them. CDR3 amino acids: CASSQVSLRSEQYL. The DNA for the CDR3 is TGCGCCAGCAGCCAAGTATCTCTAAGGAGCGAGCAGTACCTC.

In its sample, this clonotype was seen many times. CDR3: CASSTSGSTDTQYF. The CDR3 region has the DNA TGTGCCAGTTCAACTAGCGGGAGCACAGATACGCAGTATTTT. V and J are TRBV19 and TRBJ2-3; 9 nucleotides agree with TRBD2. V was clipped by 8 bases and J by 0 bases; unmatched bases: 3. Germline CDR1 is LNHDA and CDR2 is SQIVND (reference sequence). The CDR3 spans 14 residues.

J is TRBJ2-7 and V is TRBV2, with 8 bases aligning to TRBD1. This CDR3 is built from 14 residues. J was trimmed by 6 bases and V by 3 bases; bases with no gene match: 7. Germline lookup yields CDR1 SNHLY and CDR2 FYNNEI. The CDR3: CASSDRTGSGEQYF. As DNA, the CDR3 is TGTGCCAGCAGTGACAGGACAGGGTCGGGCGAGCAGTACTTC.